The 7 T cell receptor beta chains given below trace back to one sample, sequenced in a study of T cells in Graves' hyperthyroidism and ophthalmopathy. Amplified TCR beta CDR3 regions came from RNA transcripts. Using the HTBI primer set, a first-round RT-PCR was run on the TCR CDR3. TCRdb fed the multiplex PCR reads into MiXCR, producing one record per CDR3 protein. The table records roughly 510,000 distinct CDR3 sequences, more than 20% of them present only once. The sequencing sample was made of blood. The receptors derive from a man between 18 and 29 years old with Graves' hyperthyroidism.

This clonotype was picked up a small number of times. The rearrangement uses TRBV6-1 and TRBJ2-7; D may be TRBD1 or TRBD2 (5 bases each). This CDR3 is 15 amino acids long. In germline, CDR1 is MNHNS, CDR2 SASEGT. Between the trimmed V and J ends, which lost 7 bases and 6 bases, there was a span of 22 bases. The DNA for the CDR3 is TGTGCCAGCACCCCGGGGCCCCGCGGAATCTCCGAGCAGTACTTC. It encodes CASTPGPRGISEQYF.

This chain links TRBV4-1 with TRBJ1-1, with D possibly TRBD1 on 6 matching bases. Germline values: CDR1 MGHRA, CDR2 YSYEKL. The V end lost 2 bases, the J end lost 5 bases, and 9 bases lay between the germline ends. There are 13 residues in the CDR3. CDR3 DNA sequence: TGCGCCAGCAGCCAACTAGGGGGAACTGAAGCTTTCTTT. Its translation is CASSQLGGTEAFF.

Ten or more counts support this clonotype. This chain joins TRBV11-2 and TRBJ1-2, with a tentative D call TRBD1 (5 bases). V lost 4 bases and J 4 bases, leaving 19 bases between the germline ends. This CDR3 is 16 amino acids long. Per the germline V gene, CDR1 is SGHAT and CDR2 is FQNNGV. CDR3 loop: CASSSPRGRRAYGYTF. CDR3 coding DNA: TGTGCCAGCAGCTCCCCCCGGGGGAGAAGGGCCTATGGCTACACCTTC.

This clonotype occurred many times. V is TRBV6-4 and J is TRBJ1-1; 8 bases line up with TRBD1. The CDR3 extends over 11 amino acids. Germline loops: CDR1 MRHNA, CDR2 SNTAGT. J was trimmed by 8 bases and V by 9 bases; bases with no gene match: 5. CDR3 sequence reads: CASLQGGEAFF. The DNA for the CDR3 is TGTGCCAGTCTACAGGGGGGGGAAGCTTTCTTT.

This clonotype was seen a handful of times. CDR3 loop: CASSRTQGDASYEQYF. The CDR3 DNA reads as TGCGCCAGCAGCAGAACACAGGGGGACGCCTCCTACGAGCAGTACTTC. The rearrangement joins TRBV5-1 to TRBJ2-7; 8 bases are a match to TRBD1. CDR3 length: 16 amino acids. With 4 bases clipped from V and 0 bases from J, the junction kept 9 bases outside the gene matches. CDR1 is SGHRS and CDR2 is YFSETQ in the germline V gene.

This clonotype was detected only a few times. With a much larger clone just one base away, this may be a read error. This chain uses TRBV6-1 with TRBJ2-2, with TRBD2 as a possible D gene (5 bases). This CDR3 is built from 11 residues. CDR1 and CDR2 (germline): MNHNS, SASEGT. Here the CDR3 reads CASWKTGELCF. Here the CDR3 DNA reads TGTGCCAGCTGGAAGACCGGGGAGCTGTGTTTT.

The CDR3 DNA sequence: TGTGCCATCAGTGAGGTACGGTCCTACGAGCAGTACTTC. Its translation: CAISEVRSYEQYF. The genes are TRBV10-3 and TRBJ2-7; D unclear. The V and J ends lost 2 bases and 1 base respectively, with 6 bases between them. Germline values: CDR1 ENHRY, CDR2 SYGVKD. The CDR3 has 13 residues.